The following is a TCR beta chain sequence with its context. This clonotype was detected many times. This clone's antigen is unknown. Qualities for individual bases were not recorded, and no much larger clone is one base off. The entry originates in a study of spatial heterogeneity in lung cancer (dated by TCRdb to the late 2010s). Study-wide context: Samples were obtained from around 72 patients with early-stage, untreated non-small cell lung cancer from the lung TRACERx cohort. Both alpha and beta chains were TCR-sequenced in samples taken at surgery, namely 220 tumor regions, around 61 matched nontumor lung samples and 55 to 60 PBMC samples. In non-small cell lung cancer, the study made a quantitative comparison of TCR alpha and beta repertoires among multiple tumor regions, matched nontumor lung and blood. Nonsynonymous mutation counts, determined by whole-exome sequencing of tumor tissue, were related to features of the TCR repertoire. Beta-chain transcripts were consistently detected in greater numbers than alpha-chain transcripts, which likely reflects a higher abundance of beta-chain transcripts. Follow-up PBMC samples were sequenced whenever available, with a median time to follow-up of approximately two years after resection. In the raw uncorrected reads, each unique combination of TCR and UMI appeared more than ten times on average. The study at large found these results: Ubiquitous expanded tumor TCRs showed up in blood more often at tumor resection than at routine follow-up. Confirming at a functional level the hypothesis that regional TCRs recognize regional mutations was considered to require additional single-cell paired TCR alpha and beta sequencing. Only roughly 15 patients were included in comparisons of baseline and follow-up blood repertoires.

In light of the paper, this sample's time point label describes: blood at routine non-recurrence follow-up after resection. Whole RNA extracted from tumor and nontumor lung tissue, or from cryopreserved PBMC samples, was used for TCR sequencing without cell sorting. Only patients for whom sufficient RNA was available from at least two tumor regions were selected for TCR sequencing. Relative to germline, V is missing 7 bases and J is missing 0 bases, with 3 bases of the junction outside any gene match. Its CDR3 holds 14 amino acids, cysteine through phenylalanine. The retained sequence is limited to the CDR3, 42 bases, with the frame set at the first base. The germline V gene specifies KGHDR as CDR1 and SFDVKD as CDR2. Libraries were built with 5' RACE. Sequencing instrument: NextSeq 500. In the TCR library protocol, a unique molecular identifier was attached to each TCR cDNA molecule so that PCR and sequencing errors could be corrected. The authors processed their data as follows. Decombinator tools were used for TCR identification, UMI-based error correction and CDR3 extraction. TCRs above a frequency of 2 per 1,000, corresponding to the top 1% of the tumor frequency distribution, were defined as expanded. Renyi diversity was calculated using the R vegan package after each repertoire was subsampled 100 times to 5,000 TCRs. To build CDR3 similarity networks, amino acid triplet string-kernel similarity was used, and CDR3s were connected when their pairwise similarity was above 0.82. TCRdb trimmed public reads at Q25 via fastp, called clones via MiXCR and kept in-frame beta chains. Identical CDR3 protein sequences are pooled into one entry, listed with their most common genes and DNA. V and J calls and clone size were set by TCRdb, not the authors. For this sample the table gives fewer than 20,000 distinct CDR3 sequences, of which about 9% were detected only once. 20% to 25% of the sample is held by the ten biggest clonotypes.

This clonotype was obtained from a male donor with early-stage non-small cell lung cancer. The V gene is TRBV24-1 and the J gene is TRBJ2-3, with 7 central nucleotides matching TRBD1. Sequencing was performed on PBMCs, taken at follow-up. In nucleotides, the sequence is TGTGCCACCAGAAGCAGGGGGAGCACAGATACGCAGTATTTT. Protein translation: CATRSRGSTDTQYF.